The rows below give T cell receptor beta chains drawn from one sample of a study of blood T cell repertoires in COVID-19. The protocol was immunoSEQ multiplex PCR, while the TCRdb copy is restricted to in-frame clones and leaves out a portion. The data show around 100,000 clones, about 85% seen once. Sequenced material: peripheral blood. The source of these receptors is a woman in her seventies with active or convalescent COVID-19. Each CDR3 is given with its conserved first and last residue. D genes are given only for firm matches. A clone size is listed for some rows: how often the clone was seen (once, few, many), or a class if it is expanded.

D gene	V gene	J gene	clone size	CDR3 protein	CDR3 DNA
.	TRBV2	TRBJ1-5	few	CASSFEGGIYNQPQHF	TGTGCCAGCAGTTTTGAGGGGGGGATTTACAATCAGCCCCAGCATTTT
TRBD1	TRBV7-2	TRBJ1-6	.	CASSPRQGENSPLHF	TGTGCCAGCAGCCCCCGACAGGGTGAGAATTCACCCCTCCACTTT
TRBD2	TRBV29-1	TRBJ2-5	.	CSVGGTSGVSSETQYF	TGCAGCGTTGGGGGGACTAGCGGGGTGTCGTCCGAGACCCAGTACTTC
.	TRBV18	TRBJ2-3	few	CASSPESETGPYTQYF	TGTGCCAGCTCACCAGAATCTGAAACAGGGCCTTATACGCAGTATTTT
TRBD1	TRBV7-2	TRBJ2-2	.	CASSSWDRANTGELFF	TGTGCCAGCAGCTCGTGGGACAGGGCCAACACCGGGGAGCTGTTTTTT
TRBD1	TRBV30	TRBJ1-4	.	CAWSVWDRVNEKLFF	TGTGCCTGGAGCGTCTGGGACAGAGTGAATGAAAAACTGTTTTTT
TRBD1	TRBV28	TRBJ1-4	few	CASIPNPPRTGGGELFF	TGTGCCAGCATCCCTAACCCTCCAAGGACAGGGGGCGGGGAACTGTTTTTT
TRBD1	TRBV30	TRBJ2-1	.	CAWSEGAFRVNEQFF	TGTGCCTGGAGCGAGGGGGCGTTTCGCGTTAATGAGCAGTTCTTC
.	TRBV12-3/TRBV12-4	TRBJ1-5	.	CASSFTGGQPQHF	TGTGCCAGCAGTTTTACAGGTGGTCAGCCCCAGCATTTT
TRBD1	TRBV11-3	TRBJ2-3	.	CASSLQGTDTDTQYF	TGTGCCAGCAGCTTACAGGGGACAGACACAGATACGCAGTATTTT
TRBD1	TRBV28	TRBJ2-7	few	CASSFWDRGRRSSYEQYF	TGTGCCAGCAGTTTCTGGGACAGGGGCCGCCGAAGCTCCTACGAGCAGTACTTC
TRBD1	TRBV5-1	TRBJ2-3	.	CASSSGQVTSSTDTQYF	TGCGCCAGCAGCTCCGGACAGGTGACCTCTAGCACAGATACGCAGTATTTT
.	TRBV10-1	TRBJ2-1	.	CASSEDFYNEQFF	TGCGCCAGCAGCGAAGACTTCTACAATGAGCAGTTCTTC
TRBD2	TRBV11-3	TRBJ2-7	.	CASSTTTSGGAYEQYF	TGTGCCAGCAGCACAACGACTAGCGGGGGGGCGTACGAGCAGTACTTC
.	TRBV7-2	TRBJ2-7	.	CASSRDRTTTYEQYF	TGTGCCAGCAGCCGGGATCGGACTACCACCTACGAGCAGTACTTC
TRBD2	TRBV19	TRBJ2-1	few	CASSIGLAGSYNEQFF	TGTGCCAGTAGTATTGGGCTAGCGGGTTCCTACAATGAGCAGTTCTTC
TRBD2	TRBV4-3	TRBJ2-1	.	CASSQEGLAGGNEQFF	TGCGCCAGCAGCCAAGAGGGACTAGCGGGAGGGAATGAGCAGTTCTTC
TRBD1	TRBV18	TRBJ1-3	.	CASSPRQGRNTIYF	TGTGCCAGCTCACCAAGACAGGGGAGAAACACCATATATTTT
.	TRBV7-8	TRBJ1-5	few	CASSQQDYGNQPQHF	TGTGCCAGCAGCCAACAGGATTATGGAAATCAGCCCCAGCATTTT
.	TRBV30	TRBJ1-6	.	CAAGQETLNSPLHF	TGTGCCGCAGGGCAGGAGACCCTTAATTCACCCCTCCACTTT
TRBD1	TRBV4-3	TRBJ1-1	few	CASSKTGGIPAFF	TGCGCCAGCAGCAAGACAGGGGGGATTCCGGCTTTCTTT
.	TRBV5-5	TRBJ2-7	.	CASSLGANSYEQYF	TGTGCCAGCAGCTTGGGGGCGAACTCCTACGAGCAGTACTTC
TRBD2	TRBV9	TRBJ2-3	.	CASSIGLAGKSGTDTQYF	TGTGCCAGCAGCATAGGACTAGCGGGGAAGAGTGGCACAGATACGCAGTATTTT
.	TRBV4-3	TRBJ2-7	.	CASSRAGSGSYEQYF	TGCGCCAGCAGCCGTGCGGGATCGGGCTCCTACGAGCAGTACTTC
TRBD1	TRBV7-3	TRBJ2-3	.	CASSLGRGTDTQYF	TGTGCCAGCAGCTTAGGCAGGGGGACAGATACGCAGTATTTT
.	TRBV28	TRBJ1-4	.	CASSSRDIEKLFF	TGTGCCAGCAGTTCCCGGGACATTGAAAAACTGTTTTTT
TRBD2	TRBV15	TRBJ2-7	.	CATSRGGRAYEQYF	TGTGCCACCAGCAGAGGAGGGAGGGCCTACGAGCAGTACTTC
TRBD1	TRBV11-2	TRBJ2-7	many	CASSSIGGDRGSYEQYF	TGTGCCAGCAGCTCAATAGGGGGGGACAGGGGCTCCTACGAGCAGTACTTC
.	TRBV7-6	TRBJ2-3	.	CASSPSRRGTRPTDTQYF	TGTGCCAGCAGCCCATCGAGACGGGGGACTCGACCCACAGATACGCAGTATTTT
.	TRBV2	TRBJ2-6	.	CASIRTEGTNVLTF	TGTGCCAGCATTAGAACGGAGGGAACCAACGTCCTGACTTTC
TRBD1	TRBV19	TRBJ1-2	.	CASSIRQGDGNYGYTF	TGTGCCAGTAGTATTCGACAGGGCGACGGGAACTATGGCTACACCTTC
.	TRBV11-2	TRBJ2-7	.	CASSFNRGSSYEQYF	TGTGCCAGCAGCTTTAATAGGGGGAGCTCCTACGAGCAGTACTTC
TRBD1	TRBV4-3	TRBJ1-5	.	CASSQAGGGQPQHF	TGCGCCAGCAGCCAAGCAGGGGGCGGTCAGCCCCAGCATTTT
.	TRBV21-1	TRBJ2-2	.	CASSKIHQPQGSHTGELFF	TGTGCCAGCAGCAAAATCCATCAACCACAGGGGTCCCACACCGGGGAGCTGTTTTTT
.	TRBV28	TRBJ2-7	.	CASTTTGYEQYF	TGTGCCAGCACCACGACAGGCTACGAGCAGTACTTC
TRBD2	TRBV7-2	TRBJ2-2	.	CASSLVTSGRANGELFF	TGTGCCAGCAGCTTAGTCACTAGCGGGAGGGCCAACGGGGAGCTGTTTTTT
TRBD2	TRBV7-2	TRBJ2-5	.	CASSLTGGLKETQYF	TGTGCCAGCAGCTTGACGGGGGGGCTTAAAGAGACCCAGTACTTC
.	TRBV6-5	TRBJ1-2	.	CASTKVVGFHYGYTF	TGTGCCAGCACCAAGGTGGTCGGGTTCCACTATGGCTACACCTTC
.	TRBV24-1	TRBJ2-3	.	CATSASGTDTQYF	TGTGCCACCAGTGCTAGCGGCACAGATACGCAGTATTTT
.	TRBV4-1	TRBJ2-1	few	CASSQDGSGTYNEQFF	TGCGCCAGCAGCCAAGACGGGAGCGGTACCTACAATGAGCAGTTCTTC
TRBD1	TRBV18	TRBJ1-6	.	CASSPTGGAGNSPLHF	TGTGCCAGCTCACCGACAGGGGGCGCGGGTAATTCACCCCTCCACTTT
TRBD1	TRBV5-1	TRBJ1-3	few	CASSPNSGTGSGNTIYF	TGCGCCAGCAGCCCAAATTCCGGGACAGGGTCTGGAAACACCATATATTTT
.	TRBV24-1	TRBJ1-2	few	CATSRDSYGYTF	TGTGCCACCAGCCGTGACAGCTATGGCTACACCTTC
TRBD2	TRBV13	TRBJ2-3	.	CASSWTRLSTDTQYF	TGTGCCAGCAGCTGGACTAGGCTAAGCACAGATACGCAGTATTTT
.	TRBV5-1	TRBJ2-7	.	CASSGGLDNEQYF	TGCGCCAGCAGCGGGGGACTCGACAACGAGCAGTACTTC
TRBD1	TRBV30	TRBJ1-1	.	CAWSYFRGPDTEAFF	TGTGCCTGGAGTTACTTTAGGGGGCCGGACACTGAAGCTTTCTTT
.	TRBV30	TRBJ1-1	few	CAWSDGNTEAFF	TGTGCCTGGAGTGACGGGAACACTGAAGCTTTCTTT
TRBD1	TRBV24-1	TRBJ1-1	.	CATSDRFGTGRAFF	TGTGCCACCAGTGACCGCTTCGGGACAGGGCGAGCTTTCTTT